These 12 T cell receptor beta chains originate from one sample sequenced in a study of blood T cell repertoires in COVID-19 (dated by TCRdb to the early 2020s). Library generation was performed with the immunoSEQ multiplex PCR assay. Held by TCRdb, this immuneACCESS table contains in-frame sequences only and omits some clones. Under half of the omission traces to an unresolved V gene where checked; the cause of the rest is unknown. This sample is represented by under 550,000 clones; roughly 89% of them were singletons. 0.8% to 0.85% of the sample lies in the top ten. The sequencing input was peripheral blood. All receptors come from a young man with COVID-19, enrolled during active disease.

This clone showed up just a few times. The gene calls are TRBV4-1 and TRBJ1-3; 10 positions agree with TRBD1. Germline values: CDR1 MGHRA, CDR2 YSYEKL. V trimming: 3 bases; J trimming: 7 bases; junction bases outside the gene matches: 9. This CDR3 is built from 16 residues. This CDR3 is CASSHDRGQGGNTIYF. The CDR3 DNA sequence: TGCGCCAGCAGCCATGACAGGGGGCAAGGCGGGAACACCATATATTTT.

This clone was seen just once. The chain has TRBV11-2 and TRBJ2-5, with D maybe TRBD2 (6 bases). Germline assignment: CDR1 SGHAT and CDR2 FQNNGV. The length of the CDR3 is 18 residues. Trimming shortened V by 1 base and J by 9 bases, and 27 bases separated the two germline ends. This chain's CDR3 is CASSLVISASRRGRAQYF. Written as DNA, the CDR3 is TGTGCCAGCAGCTTAGTCATCTCCGCGTCCCGGCGGGGCCGGGCCCAGTACTTC.

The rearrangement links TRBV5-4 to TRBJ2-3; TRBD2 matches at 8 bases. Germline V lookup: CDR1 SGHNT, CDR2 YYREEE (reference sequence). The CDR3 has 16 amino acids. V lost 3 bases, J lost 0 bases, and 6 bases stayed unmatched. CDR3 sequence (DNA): TGTGCCAGCAGCTCCCAGCGGGGGCCTAGCACAGATACGCAGTATTTT. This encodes CASSSQRGPSTDTQYF.

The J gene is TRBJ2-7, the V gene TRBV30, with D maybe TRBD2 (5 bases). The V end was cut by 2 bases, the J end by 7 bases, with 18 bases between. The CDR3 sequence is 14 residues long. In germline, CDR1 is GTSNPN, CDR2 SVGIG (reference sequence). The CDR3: CAWSFKTGKSEQYF. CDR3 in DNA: TGTGCCTGGAGTTTCAAAACGGGAAAGAGTGAGCAGTACTTC.

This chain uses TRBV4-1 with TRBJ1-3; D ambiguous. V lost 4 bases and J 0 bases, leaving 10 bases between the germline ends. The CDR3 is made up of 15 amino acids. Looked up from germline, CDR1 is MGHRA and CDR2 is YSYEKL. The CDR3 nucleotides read TGCGCCAGCAGCCCGAGACTGTTCTCTGGAAACACCATATATTTT. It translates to CASSPRLFSGNTIYF.

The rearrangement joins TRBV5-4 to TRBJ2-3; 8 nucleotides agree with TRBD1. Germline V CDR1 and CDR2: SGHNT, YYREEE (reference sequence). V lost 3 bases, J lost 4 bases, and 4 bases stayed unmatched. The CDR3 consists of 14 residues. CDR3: CASSSDRVADTQYF. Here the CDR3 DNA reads TGTGCCAGCAGCTCGGACAGGGTAGCAGATACGCAGTATTTT.

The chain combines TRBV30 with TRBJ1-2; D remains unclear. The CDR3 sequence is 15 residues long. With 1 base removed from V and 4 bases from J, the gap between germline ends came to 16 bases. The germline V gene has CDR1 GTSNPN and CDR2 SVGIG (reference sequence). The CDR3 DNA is TGTGCCTGGAGTGGAAGACGGAGAACCAGCTATGGCTACACCTTC. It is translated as CAWSGRRRTSYGYTF.

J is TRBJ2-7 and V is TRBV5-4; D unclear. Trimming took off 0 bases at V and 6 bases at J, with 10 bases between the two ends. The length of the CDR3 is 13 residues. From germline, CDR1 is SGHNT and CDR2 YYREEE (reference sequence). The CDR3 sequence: CASSLDGSGEQYF. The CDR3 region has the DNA TGTGCCAGCAGCTTGGACGGGTCCGGCGAGCAGTACTTC.

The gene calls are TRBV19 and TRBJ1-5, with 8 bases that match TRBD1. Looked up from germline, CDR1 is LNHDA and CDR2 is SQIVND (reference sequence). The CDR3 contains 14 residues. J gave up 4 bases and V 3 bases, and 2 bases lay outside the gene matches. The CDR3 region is CASSIRQGNQPQHF. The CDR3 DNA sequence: TGTGCCAGTAGTATCCGACAGGGGAATCAGCCCCAGCATTTT.

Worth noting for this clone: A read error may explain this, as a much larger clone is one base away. CDR3 nucleotide sequence: TGCGCCAGCAGCTTATCGGTTAGCACAGATACGCAGTATTTT. Translated: CASSLSVSTDTQYF. The rearrangement links TRBV5-1 to TRBJ2-3; D remains ambiguous. The CDR3 totals 14 residues. Between the trimmed V and J ends, which lost 2 bases and 0 bases, there was a span of 7 bases. Germline CDR1 SGHRS, CDR2 YFSETQ.

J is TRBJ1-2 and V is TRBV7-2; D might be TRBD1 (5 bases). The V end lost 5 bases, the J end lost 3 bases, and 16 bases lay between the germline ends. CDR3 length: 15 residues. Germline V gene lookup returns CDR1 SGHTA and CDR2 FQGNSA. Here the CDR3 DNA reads TGTGCCAGCAGCCAGGGTCCCAATGCTTACTATGGCTACACCTTC. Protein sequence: CASSQGPNAYYGYTF.

In DNA form, the CDR3 reads TGCAGCGTTGGCGGACTAGCGGCGAACACCGGGGAGCTGTTTTTT. Translation: CSVGGLAANTGELFF. V is TRBV29-1 and J is TRBJ2-2, with 10 bases identical to TRBD2. Germline V gene data show CDR1 as SQVTM and CDR2 as ANQGSEA. Unmatched junction bases numbered 2, after V lost 4 bases and J lost 0 bases. The CDR3 spans 15 residues.